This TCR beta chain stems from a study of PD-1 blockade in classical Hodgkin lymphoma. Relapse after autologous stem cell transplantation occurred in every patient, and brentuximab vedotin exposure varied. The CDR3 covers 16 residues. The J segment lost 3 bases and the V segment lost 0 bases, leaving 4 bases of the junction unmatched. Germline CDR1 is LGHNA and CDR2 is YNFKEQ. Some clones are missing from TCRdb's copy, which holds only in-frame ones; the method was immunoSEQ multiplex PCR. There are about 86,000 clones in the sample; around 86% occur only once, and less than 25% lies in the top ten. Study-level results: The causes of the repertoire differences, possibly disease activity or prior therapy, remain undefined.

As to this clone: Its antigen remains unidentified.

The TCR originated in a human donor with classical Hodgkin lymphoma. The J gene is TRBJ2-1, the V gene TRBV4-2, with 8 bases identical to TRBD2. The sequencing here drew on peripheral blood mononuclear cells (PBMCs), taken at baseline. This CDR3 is CASSQDNREGYNEQFF. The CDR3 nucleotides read TGTGCCAGCAGCCAAGATAATCGGGAGGGCTACAATGAGCAGTTCTTC.